The 5 T cell receptor beta chains below come from one sample, sequenced in a study of blood T cell repertoires in COVID-19. The table came from immunoSEQ multiplex PCR; TCRdb's copy has only in-frame clones and leaves some out. The sample includes a few hundred thousand clones, around 81% of them seen just once. The specimen was peripheral blood. The origin of the receptors is a man aged 25-40 years who had recovered from COVID-19.

The V call is TRBV11-3, the J call TRBJ1-1; D is possibly TRBD1 (6 bases). The CDR3 sequence is 14 residues long. Trimming stripped 1 base from V and 3 bases from J, with 9 bases between. Germline assignment: CDR1 SGHNT and CDR2 YENEEA. The CDR3 DNA sequence: TGTGCCAGCAGCTTAGGGGGGGGCGACACTGAAGCTTTCTTT. Translation gives CASSLGGGDTEAFF.

This sequence joins TRBV7-8 and TRBJ2-3; D remains ambiguous. Germline CDR1 is SGHVS and CDR2 is FQNEAQ. Trimming cost V 2 bases and J 5 bases, with 14 bases left between them. The CDR3 is 15 amino acids. The CDR3: CASSLSYSMGDTQYF. Written as DNA, the CDR3 is TGTGCCAGCAGCTTATCGTATAGCATGGGAGATACGCAGTATTTT.

V usage is TRBV4-1 and J usage is TRBJ1-2, with TRBD1 matching 7 bases. The CDR3 spans 14 residues. From germline, CDR1 is MGHRA and CDR2 YSYEKL. The V and J ends lost 9 bases and 1 base, in that order; junction bases with no gene match: 8. In DNA, the CDR3 is TGCGCCAGTGCCCTTGGGACAGTTAACTATGGCTACACCTTC. This codes for CASALGTVNYGYTF.

The V call is TRBV4-1, the J call TRBJ2-1; 7 bases are a match to TRBD2. The CDR3 runs 18 residues. Unmatched junction bases numbered 13, after V lost 4 bases and J lost 1 base. Germline CDR1 reads MGHRA; CDR2 reads YSYEKL. The CDR3 reads CASSPGSGGVISYNEQFF. In DNA form, the CDR3 reads TGCGCCAGCAGCCCCGGCAGTGGGGGGGTTATTTCCTACAATGAGCAGTTCTTC.

The sample holds a few counts of this clone. V and J are TRBV2 and TRBJ1-5; D remains ambiguous. Germline V lookup: CDR1 SNHLY, CDR2 FYNNEI. The CDR3 spans 15 residues. V was cut by 5 bases and J by 9 bases, with 20 bases left in between. CDR3: CASSPDELLLRPQHF. The CDR3, as DNA: TGTGCCAGCAGTCCTGACGAGCTACTATTAAGGCCCCAGCATTTT. Based on the CDR3 plus reference TRBV2 and TRBJ1-5, the full variable domain is EPEVTQTPSHQVTQMGQEVILRCVPISNHLYFYWYRQILGQKVEFLVSFYNNEISEKSEIFDDQFSVERPDGSNFTLKIRSTKLEDSAMYFCASSPDELLLRPQHFGDGTRLSIL.